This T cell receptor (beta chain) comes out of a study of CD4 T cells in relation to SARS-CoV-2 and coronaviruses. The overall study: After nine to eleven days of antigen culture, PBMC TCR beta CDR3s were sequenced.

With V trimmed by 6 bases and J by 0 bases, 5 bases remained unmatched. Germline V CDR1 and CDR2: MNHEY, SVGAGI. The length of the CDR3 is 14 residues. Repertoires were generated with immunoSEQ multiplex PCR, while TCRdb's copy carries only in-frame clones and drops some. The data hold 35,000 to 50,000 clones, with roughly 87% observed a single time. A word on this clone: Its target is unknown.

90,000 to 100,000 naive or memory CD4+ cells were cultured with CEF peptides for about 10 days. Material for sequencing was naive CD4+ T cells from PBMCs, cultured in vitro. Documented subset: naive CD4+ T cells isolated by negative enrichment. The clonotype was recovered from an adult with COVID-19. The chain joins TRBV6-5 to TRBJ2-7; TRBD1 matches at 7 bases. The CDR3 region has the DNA TGTGCCAGCAGCCCAGACAGGGCCTCCTACGAGCAGTACTTC. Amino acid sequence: CASSPDRASYEQYF.